This entry features one T cell receptor beta chain sequence. Its antigen is undetermined. Sequencing was done on patients that had shown CD8+CD57+ cell expansion by flow cytometry. Receipt of therapy had not occurred in any patient by the time of blood sampling. The ends lost 5 bases at V and 3 bases at J; junction bases unmatched: 3. CDR1 is DFQATT, CDR2 SNEGSKA, per germline (reference sequence). CDR3 length: 13 amino acids. It was genomic DNA that served as the template for profiling TCR beta VDJ and CDR3. MiXCR was run by TCRdb on the reads, yielding one entry per CDR3 protein. The profile shows around 200,000 distinct CDR3 sequences, 63% of them singletons. The data derive from a study of CD8+CD57+ T cells in acquired aplastic anemia. Study observations and caveats: Patients versus controls showed no significant CD8+ Simpson's diversity difference. The same twenty-nine CD8+ CDR3 sequences occurred in patients and in controls.

The sequencing input was sorted CD4+, CD8+, or CD8+CD57+ T cells (not recorded which) from PBMCs. This chain joins TRBV20-1 and TRBJ1-4, with TRBD1 matching 7 bases. The receptor was derived from a human donor with aplastic anemia. Here the CDR3 reads CSAGTAANEKLFF. In DNA form, the CDR3 reads TGCAGTGCTGGGACAGCTGCTAATGAAAAACTGTTTTTT.